Listed here are 26 T cell receptor beta chains from one sample, sequenced in a study of cytomegalovirus exposure and HLA in healthy donors. PCR used 60 Vbeta primers and 13 Jbeta primers. TCRdb keeps only in-frame clones here, not all; method: immunoSEQ multiplex PCR. The sample yields 250,000 to 350,000 clones, around nine tenths seen once. The sample was PBMCs. The receptor source for this set is a woman aged 18-29 years in good health and CMV-seronegative.

The chain uses TRBV29-1 and TRBJ2-1; D possibly corresponds to TRBD2 (6 bases). The CDR3 has 10 residues. Per the germline V gene, CDR1 is SQVTM and CDR2 is ANQGSEA. The V end lost 7 bases, the J end lost 10 bases, and 11 bases lay between the germline ends. CDR3 bases: TGCAGCGGGGGGGTAGGAGAGCAGTTCTTC. Protein product: CSGGVGEQFF.

The chain is built from TRBV5-6 and TRBJ2-7, with D possibly being TRBD2 (5 bases). Germline-derived CDR1 and CDR2 are SGHDT and YYEEEE. The CDR3 spans 12 residues. Between the trimmed V and J ends, which lost 4 bases and 5 bases, there was a span of 10 bases. CDR3 region: CASSLRVHEQYF. For the CDR3, the DNA is TGTGCCAGCAGCCTGAGGGTCCACGAGCAGTACTTC.

The chain combines TRBV9 with TRBJ1-6; TRBD1 agrees at 9 bases. The CDR3 has 14 residues. Germline CDR1 and CDR2: SGDLS and YYNGEE. V trimming: 3 bases; J trimming: 10 bases; junction bases outside the gene matches: 5. The CDR3, as DNA: TGTGCCAGCAGCGCAACAGGGGGCTGGTCACCCCTCCACTTT. Protein sequence: CASSATGGWSPLHF.

The chain couples TRBV14 to TRBJ2-3, with 10 bases aligning to TRBD1. Germline V CDR1 and CDR2: SGHDN, FVKESK. Trimming removed 3 bases from V and 2 bases from J; junction bases left unmatched: 5. There are 16 residues in the CDR3. CDR3 region: CASSHGDRGLTDTQYF. CDR3 coding DNA: TGTGCCAGCAGCCATGGGGACAGGGGCCTCACAGATACGCAGTATTTT.

The rearrangement uses TRBV2 and TRBJ1-1; D is undetermined. The CDR3 is 17 residues long. With 2 bases removed from V and 6 bases from J, the gap between germline ends came to 22 bases. CDR1 and CDR2 from the germline V gene are SNHLY and FYNNEI. This CDR3 reads CASSERGNRAKEAEAFF. The DNA of the CDR3 is TGTGCCAGCAGTGAACGGGGAAATCGGGCCAAAGAGGCTGAAGCTTTCTTT.

CDR3 residues: CASSRASGGAVGELFF. The CDR3 DNA reads as TGTGCCAGCAGCCGGGCTAGCGGGGGGGCGGTCGGGGAGCTGTTTTTT. V is TRBV4-2 and J is TRBJ2-2; 12 bases align to TRBD2. The V gene's germline CDR1 is LGHNA and CDR2 YNFKEQ. The CDR3 contains 16 residues. V lost 4 bases to trimming and J lost 7 bases; unmatched junction nucleotides: 7.

This chain connects TRBV27 to TRBJ1-1; maybe TRBD1 (6 bases). Germline values: CDR1 MNHEY, CDR2 SMNVEV (reference sequence). V was cut by 5 bases and J by 6 bases, with 13 bases left in between. The CDR3 totals 13 residues. CDR3 in DNA: TGTGCCAGCAGTCCTAAGGGGGAGCCTGAAGCTTTCTTT. The encoded protein is CASSPKGEPEAFF.

The chain employs TRBV4-2 and TRBJ2-7, with 7 bases identical to TRBD1. V lost 0 bases to trimming and J lost 3 bases; unmatched junction nucleotides: 8. The CDR3 runs to 16 residues. Germline V gene lookup returns CDR1 LGHNA and CDR2 YNFKEQ. CDR3 DNA sequence: TGTGCCAGCAGCCAAGATCAGGGACAGAAATTCTACGAGCAGTACTTC. This codes for CASSQDQGQKFYEQYF.

The CDR3 coding sequence is TGCGCCAGCAGCCAACCCCTGGGACGAGGGGGGGACACCATATATTTT. Translating gives CASSQPLGRGGDTIYF. This rearrangement joins TRBV4-1 to TRBJ1-3; D perhaps matches TRBD1 (6 bases). Germline V gene lookup returns CDR1 MGHRA and CDR2 YSYEKL. CDR3 length: 16 amino acids. V dropped 2 bases and J dropped 8 bases, with 19 bases sitting between them.

J is TRBJ1-4 and V is TRBV29-1; D is perhaps TRBD1 (5 bases). The V end was cut by 4 bases, the J end by 2 bases, with 11 bases between. CDR3 length: 14 residues. Germline loops: CDR1 SQVTM, CDR2 ANQGSEA. Here the CDR3 DNA reads TGCAGCGTTGGGGGGGAAGGGACTAATGAAAAACTGTTTTTT. This sequence encodes CSVGGEGTNEKLFF.

This sequence joins TRBV7-9 and TRBJ2-7, with D perhaps matching TRBD1 (6 bases). The CDR3 contains 14 residues. V shed 3 bases and J shed 6 bases, with 15 bases lying between them. Per germline, CDR1 SEHNR and CDR2 FQNEAQ (reference sequence). The CDR3: CASSFGITGSEQYF. The CDR3 DNA is TGTGCCAGCAGCTTCGGTATTACAGGGAGCGAGCAGTACTTC.

The gene calls are TRBV30 and TRBJ1-1; D possibly corresponds to TRBD1 (5 bases). Trimming left V 3 bases short and J 0 bases short, with 11 bases between. The CDR3 covers 14 residues. Per the germline V gene, CDR1 is GTSNPN and CDR2 is SVGIG (reference sequence). The CDR3 DNA reads TGTGCCTGGAGAAGTAACAGGATGAACACTGAAGCTTTCTTT. It translates to CAWRSNRMNTEAFF.

CDR3 bases: TGTGCCATCAGTGGGAGCCCTGGTTCAGGGGGCGAGACCCAGTACTTC. It translates to CAISGSPGSGGETQYF. The chain combines TRBV10-3 with TRBJ2-5; TRBD1 matches 8 bases. Germline V lookup: CDR1 ENHRY, CDR2 SYGVKD. The CDR3 is 16 amino acids. After removal of 4 bases from V and 5 bases from J, the junction contained 12 bases not matched to a gene.

This chain joins TRBV5-6 and TRBJ2-1, with 8 bases fitting TRBD1. The CDR3 runs to 15 residues. V dropped 2 bases and J dropped 7; count of bases not matched to a gene: 8. Germline V CDR1 and CDR2: SGHDT, YYEEEE. The CDR3 sequence is CASSFWDRLLNEQFF. Here the CDR3 DNA reads TGTGCCAGCAGCTTCTGGGACAGGTTATTGAATGAGCAGTTCTTC. The full variable domain, rest sourced from reference TRBV5-6 and TRBJ2-1, is DAGVTQSPTHLIKTRGQQVTLRCSPKSGHDTVSWYQQALGQGPQFIFQYYEEEERQRGNFPDRFSGHQFPNYSSELNVNALLLGDSALYLCASSFWDRLLNEQFFGPGTRLTVL.

The CDR3 here is CASSIEGQVSDQPQHF. The CDR3 DNA reads TGTGCCAGTAGTATAGAGGGACAGGTATCGGATCAGCCCCAGCATTTT. The chain couples TRBV19 to TRBJ1-5; 8 bases line up with TRBD1. V lost 0 bases and J lost 5; bases outside the gene matches: 6. Germline values: CDR1 LNHDA, CDR2 SQIVND (reference sequence). This CDR3 spans 16 amino acids.

The V call is TRBV7-3, the J call TRBJ2-3; D uncertain. The CDR3 extends over 13 amino acids. V was cut by 3 bases and J by 2 bases, with 6 bases left in between. The germline CDR1 and CDR2 sequences are SGHTA and FQGTGA. The CDR3 region is CASSFQDTDTQYF. The CDR3 DNA reads as TGTGCCAGCAGCTTTCAGGACACAGATACGCAGTATTTT.

This clone was detected only once. The chain carries TRBV4-1 and TRBJ2-7; 9 nucleotides align to TRBD2. The V gene end was trimmed by 5 bases and the J gene end by 0 bases; junction bases not matched to a gene: 5. CDR1 and CDR2 from the germline V gene are MGHRA and YSYEKL. The CDR3 spans 15 residues. The CDR3 is CASSFSGGSSYEQYF. The CDR3 DNA reads as TGCGCCAGCAGCTTTAGCGGGGGTAGCTCCTACGAGCAGTACTTC.

The CDR3 DNA is TGTGCCACCGCGTGGGGGCTAGCGGGGGGAGAAGATACGCAGTATTTT. Its protein is CATAWGLAGGEDTQYF. The gene calls are TRBV10-3 and TRBJ2-3; 11 bases map to TRBD2. V shed 10 bases and J 5 bases; nucleotides not matched to a gene: 14. This CDR3 has 16 amino acids. The germline V gene has CDR1 ENHRY and CDR2 SYGVKD.

The chain has TRBV15 and TRBJ1-4; D not certain. The CDR3 is 17 amino acids. V was cut by 3 bases and J by 6 bases, with 20 bases left in between. Germline-derived CDR1 and CDR2 are LNHNV and YYDKDF (reference sequence). CDR3 residues: CATSSTERPGVYEKLFF. The CDR3 bases are TGTGCCACCAGCAGTACGGAACGGCCGGGAGTATATGAAAAACTGTTTTTT. The full variable domain, its missing parts supplied by reference TRBV15 and TRBJ1-4, is DAMVIQNPRYQVTQFGKPVTLSCSQTLNHNVMYWYQQKSSQAPKLLFHYYDKDFNNEADTPDNFQSRRPNTSFCFLDIRSPGLGDTAMYLCATSSTERPGVYEKLFFGSGTQLSVL.

This clone occurred once. V and J are TRBV7-6 and TRBJ2-7; D is perhaps TRBD2 (6 bases). The CDR3 totals 15 residues. V was trimmed by 5 bases and J by 2 bases, leaving 16 bases between them. Germline values: CDR1 SGHVS, CDR2 FNYEAQ. DNA of the CDR3: TGTGCCAGCAGCCAAGAAACCGGGACTCCCTACGAGCAGTACTTC. Encoded protein: CASSQETGTPYEQYF.

This clone was seen only a few times. This chain links TRBV15 with TRBJ1-2, with D perhaps TRBD1 (5 bases). Between the trimmed V and J ends, which lost 1 base and 5 bases, there was a span of 20 bases. The CDR3 spans 17 residues. CDR1 and CDR2 (germline): LNHNV, YYDKDF (reference sequence). CDR3 nucleotide sequence: TGTGCCACCAGCAGAGGGACACTTTCTGTTCCCGTGTATGGCTACACCTTC. Protein product: CATSRGTLSVPVYGYTF.

The chain joins TRBV4-1 to TRBJ2-7, with TRBD1 matching 7 bases. The CDR3 has 17 amino acids. Germline CDR1 and CDR2: MGHRA and YSYEKL. Germline trimming cut 3 bases from V and 5 bases from J; bases unmatched to any gene: 16. DNA of the CDR3: TGCGCCAGCAGCCACATTCTCAGAACAGGGGATCACGACGAGCAGTACTTC. As protein: CASSHILRTGDHDEQYF.

This chain uses TRBV7-9 with TRBJ1-6, with 8 bases that match TRBD1. This CDR3 spans 13 amino acids. Unmatched junction bases numbered 3, after V lost 1 base and J lost 13 bases. Germline values: CDR1 SEHNR, CDR2 FQNEAQ (reference sequence). Here the CDR3 reads CASSLEDRVPLHF. Here the CDR3 DNA reads TGTGCCAGCAGCTTAGAGGACAGGGTGCCCCTCCACTTT. Variable domain in full (rest from reference TRBV7-9 and TRBJ1-6): DTGVSQNPRHKITKRGQNVTFRCDPISEHNRLYWYRQTLGQGPEFLTYFQNEAQLEKSRLLSDRFSAERPKGSFSTLEIQRTEQGDSAMYLCASSLEDRVPLHFGNGTRLTVT.

The chain carries TRBV6-5 and TRBJ1-6; maybe TRBD1 (5 bases). CDR3 size: 15 residues. Germline V CDR1 and CDR2: MNHEY, SVGAGI. V was trimmed by 0 bases and J by 9 bases, leaving 12 bases between them. CDR3 amino acids: CASSYSDKETSPLHF. CDR3 coding DNA: TGTGCCAGCAGTTACTCGGACAAAGAGACTTCACCCCTCCACTTT.

The J gene is TRBJ2-1, the V gene TRBV6-6; a possible D gene is TRBD2 (5 bases). The CDR3 length is 15 residues. V was trimmed by 7 bases and J by 0 bases, leaving 13 bases between them. Germline V gene lookup returns CDR1 MNHNY and CDR2 SVGAGI (reference sequence). Written as DNA, the CDR3 is TGTGCCAGCACCGGACTGGCCTACTCCTACAATGAGCAGTTCTTC. Protein product: CASTGLAYSYNEQFF.

This chain joins TRBV7-8 and TRBJ1-3; D is perhaps TRBD1 (5 bases). This CDR3 has 19 amino acids. V was clipped by 6 bases and J by 0 bases, with 24 bases between them. The germline V gene encodes CDR1 SGHVS and CDR2 FQNEAQ. CDR3 protein: CASRPQGGDSYFSGNTIYF. CDR3 nucleotides: TGTGCCAGCAGACCTCAGGGAGGGGATTCCTACTTCTCTGGAAACACCATATATTTT. Supplemented by reference TRBV7-8 and TRBJ1-3, the full variable domain reads GAGVSQSPRYKVAKRGQDVALRCDPISGHVSLFWYQQALGQGPEFLTYFQNEAQLDKSGLPSDRFFAERPEGSVSTLKIQRTQQEDSAVYLCASRPQGGDSYFSGNTIYFGEGSWLTVV.